A single TCR beta chain is shown here with its context. Its cognate antigen is unknown. The CDR3 consists of 14 residues. The V end was cut by 4 bases, the J end by 1 base, with 11 bases between. The germline gives CDR1 SGHRS, CDR2 YFSETQ. These data belong to a study of cytomegalovirus exposure and HLA in healthy donors. PCR was performed using 60 Vbeta and 13 Jbeta primers. Method: immunoSEQ multiplex PCR; TCRdb's copy keeps in-frame clones and lacks some. The sample includes roughly 120,000 clones. Study-wide findings and caveats: In terms of immune exposure information, only CMV serostatus was available. Further analysis, carried out later, found HLA-associated TCR beta chains more clonally expanded than equally common other chains. In an earlier analysis, productive rearrangement rates for most beta V segments clustered near 87% or 30%.

The sample comprised PBMCs. The gene calls are TRBV5-1 and TRBJ1-1; D remains unclear. This TCR came from a young man in good health and CMV-seronegative. DNA of the CDR3: TGCGCCAGCAGCCTTACCCGGGGGAACACTGAAGCTTTCTTT. Translated, it gives CASSLTRGNTEAFF.